The 2 T cell receptor beta chains below were found in one sample sequenced in a study of shared T cell receptors in the human thymus (dated by TCRdb to the early 2020s). Libraries were constructed by the immunoSEQ multiplex PCR assay. Here the immuneACCESS table is served through TCRdb, limited to in-frame sequences with V and J called. Missing clones are a known gap in these copies; in checked studies unresolved V genes cover under half, and the rest lacks a known reason. For this sample the table gives about 380,000 clones, of which 95% were detected only once. The top ten clonotypes cover approximately 0.02% of the sample. The specimen was thymocytes. The receptors were gathered from a human donor.

The chain uses TRBV7-9 and TRBJ1-1; D is undetermined. Germline CDR1 SEHNR, CDR2 FQNEAQ (reference sequence). The CDR3 loop spans 14 amino acids. Between the trimmed V and J ends, which lost 1 base and 3 bases, there was a span of 9 bases. The CDR3 is CASSLGKEYTEAFF. DNA of the CDR3: TGTGCCAGCAGCTTAGGGAAGGAGTACACTGAAGCTTTCTTT.

J is TRBJ2-1 and V is TRBV4-1; 7 nucleotides match TRBD1. Germline assignment: CDR1 MGHRA and CDR2 YSYEKL. The V gene end was trimmed by 4 bases and the J gene end by 0 bases; junction bases not matched to a gene: 9. This CDR3 comprises 17 residues. CDR3 sequence reads: CASSPDRKGNSYNEQFF. CDR3 nucleotides: TGCGCCAGCAGCCCGGACAGGAAAGGGAACTCCTACAATGAGCAGTTCTTC.